These T cell receptor beta chains were read from a single sample in a study of response to subunit inactivated influenza vaccine. TCRdb re-called the RT-PCR reads through MiXCR, storing one row per CDR3 protein. Of 600,000 to 700,000 distinct CDR3 sequences in the sample, 14% are singletons; the top ten hold about 7.6%. The source was PBMCs from blood, collected less than 15 days before vaccination. All receptors come from a man aged 50 to 60 who received an inactivated influenza vaccine. The CDR3 runs from the conserved cysteine through the conserved F or W. The order of the fields is V gene, CDR3 protein.

TRBV4-1 CASSQEGRGSNQPQHF
TRBV5-5 CASSLVWDQETQYF
TRBV20-1 CSARAHSGGSYEQYF
TRBV19 CASTSDRGNTGELFF
TRBV5-1 CASSLEENTGELFF
TRBV30 CAWSPGHNQPQHF
TRBV7-2 CASSDANRGRTYEQYF
TRBV15 CATSRDRGGTQETQYF
TRBV5-1 CASSPPLAGGTYEQYF
TRBV4-2 CASSQEGLAGRSEQFF
TRBV20-1 CSAERGSANYGYTF
TRBV28 CASSREGGSWNEQFF
TRBV29-1 CSVRGTSGRVGVTGELFF
TRBV19 CASSMGLIRDTQYF
TRBV5-1 CASSIGWEQYF
TRBV6-1 CASSEARDRGPYF
TRBV27 CASSLSSDDEQYF
TRBV14 CASSPWTGSETQYF
TRBV11-1 CASSSLTGYSSYEQYF
TRBV27 CASSELGQGRGYTF
TRBV20-1 CSAIFGLAGGTQYF
TRBV12-3/TRBV12-4 CASSFLRRGGHYNEQFF
TRBV12-3/TRBV12-4 CASSVSPGVNTEAFF
TRBV2 CASSEDRRPSYNEQFF
TRBV4-3 CASSQDGRADTQYF
TRBV7-2 CASSLGRTGGQETQYF
TRBV12-3/TRBV12-4 CASSIGRGSNSPLHF
TRBV4-1 CASSQDPGQGTGYTF
TRBV10-3 CAISESRLAGGETQYF
TRBV15 CATSRGQAGQETQYF
TRBV5-1 CASSPGQNQETQYF
TRBV7-6 CASSLESGQGGNNEQYF
TRBV12-3/TRBV12-4 CASTSGGGPQHF
TRBV4-1 CASSLNPGRVNEKLFF
TRBV2 CASSGDRGLSGELFF
TRBV29-1 CSVEDMMRYYGYTF
TRBV10-3 CAISEWGSGRETQYF
TRBV20-1 CSARDLLAGGPYEQFF
TRBV5-5 CVSSRTSYSYNEQFF
TRBV4-1 CASSQDGTGRQETQYF
TRBV11-2 CASSLYPGQKQFF
TRBV29-1 CSVIGAFTEAFF
TRBV24-1 CATSDFVWGPNVATQYF
TRBV11-3 CASSHVRGREQFF
TRBV5-1 CASSLYRGESTDTQYF